This entry concerns a single TCR beta chain. This clone's antigen is unknown. No quality values exist for individual bases; no much larger clone is one base distant. Library preparation was by 5' RACE. Sequencing was carried out with an Illumina HiSeq 2500. A second PCR of about 7 to 12 cycles was run with a J-beta primer mix and a sample-barcoded 5' primer. A unique molecular identifier was introduced onto each TCR beta cDNA molecule by a template-switch 5' adaptor carrying 12 random nucleotides. Each sample yielded at least 2.5 million CDR3-containing paired-end reads. All of the RNA was converted into first-strand cDNA using the Mint cDNA synthesis kit, with a TRBC-specific oligonucleotide serving as the primer. All cDNA was treated with uracil-DNA glycosylase and then went through a first 18-cycle PCR with the universal primers M1SS and BC2_uni_R. On the authors' methods: For normalization, 1 million high-quality reads, each with a distinct molecular identifier, were randomly selected from each sample. Instead of being binned into consensus sequences, reads with shared molecular identifiers were discarded. MiTCR, with a Q25 quality threshold and the strictest error-elimination algorithm, was used for CDR3 identification, clonotype clustering and error correction. A nonparametric unseen species model with Euler transformation was used to estimate lower-bound total TCR beta diversity. TCRdb reprocessed the public reads (quality trimming at Q25 with fastp, clone calling with MiXCR) and kept in-frame beta chains. Each entry merges the rows of one CDR3 protein and shows their most common DNA and genes. The V and J calls here are based on TCRdb, not the publication. A total of 800,000 or so distinct CDR3 sequences appear in this sample, around a quarter of them only once. Under 4.5% of the sample goes to the ten largest clones.

The donors were 40 or so Caucasian individuals from Russia, aged about 6 to 100 years, who were systemically healthy. About 10 milliliters of peripheral blood were collected from each donor into EDTA-treated Vacutainer tubes. Ficoll-Paque density-gradient centrifugation was used to isolate PBMCs, with at least 6 million per sample. Total RNA, at least 5 micrograms per sample, was extracted from PBMCs with Trizol reagent. Naive CD45RAhigh/CD27high T cell percentages were measured by flow cytometry on a PBMC aliquot from every donor. This specimen comes from a study of blood T cells in healthy people across ages (dated by TCRdb to the mid-2010s). About the study as a whole: In model experiments, template switching captured roughly one uniquely barcoded TCR beta cDNA molecule for every two T cells. Age-related changes in TCR beta repertoire diversity were measured in the study by deep sequencing normalized with unique cDNA molecular identifiers. The donors were split into four age groups: young (average around 15 years), middle-aged (nearly 40), aged (more than 60) and long-lived (roughly 88). Using the same blood draw, the study looked at two additional independent replicas of 1 million unique cDNA reads for two donors, one aged 18 to 30 and the other aged 80 or older.

Overall results and qualifications from the work: Estimates of total diversity from one million sequenced T cells were regarded as lower bounds and underestimates. Donor CMV infection status was unknown, potentially confounding age-related changes in expanded clonotypes. Compared with the aged group, the long-lived group had more naive CD4+ T cells, fewer expanded clones and increased TCR diversity, suggesting age selection. As age increased, observed TCR beta diversity per million T cells dropped in a roughly linear way, and a significant reduction was already evident by age 40. The percentage of naive T cells measured by flow cytometry correlated strongly with observed TCR beta diversity. Since profiling was done on bulk unsorted PBMCs, naive and antigen-experienced compartments could not be conclusively compared.

Spanning cysteine to phenylalanine, the CDR3 consists of 15 amino acids. Left in the record is the CDR3 DNA by itself, 45 bases read in frame from the first base. The junction shows trimming of 1 base on V and 3 bases on J, plus 10 bases between the germline ends. Based on the germline V gene, the CDR1 and CDR2 sequences are MGHRA and YSYEKL. These data were also filed under a second study, of T cells of mothers and their children. The second study also describes: Nine systemically healthy Caucasian individuals, comprising three mothers and their six children, were included as donors. cDNA synthesis used all of the extracted RNA, with roughly 1.5 ug of RNA in each 15 ul reaction. In the second PCR, the M1S primer added sample barcodes and 2-4 random nucleotides. More than 9 million TCR beta CDR3 reads were obtained from each mother, and several million reads were obtained from each child. In both related and unrelated pairs, thymic selection shapes the output of TCR recombination in a similar way, with inherited differences having only a minor effect. Normalized repertoire overlap was always found to be slightly, but never significantly, higher in related mother-child pairs than in unrelated mother-child pairs. No persistent microchimeric T cell clones were detected, at a sensitivity of approximately 100 clones per million clonotypes. In the study, deep NGS was used to compare the TCR beta repertoires of mothers and children, and features distinguishing related mother-child pairs from unrelated individuals were sought. The mean age was roughly 40 +/- 4 years for the mothers and approximately 11 +/- 4 years for the children. After adapters were ligated using NEBNext reagents, the libraries underwent 100+100 nt paired-end sequencing on an Illumina HiSeq 2000. Mother and child libraries were prepared a month apart and sequenced in separate runs to prevent cross-contamination. Each donor had between roughly 450,000 and 2,300,000 distinct TCR beta clonotypes identified. Naive TCR beta clonotypes were estimated from low-frequency clonotypes matched to each donor's FACS-determined naive share, without sorting.

The source of this sequence is a boy aged 10-17 years in good health. The rearranged segments are TRBV4-1 and TRBJ1-5; the D gene is possibly TRBD1, with 6 bases matching. Sequences were obtained from blood. CDR3 protein: CASSQVQGFNQPQHF. The DNA sequence is given as TGCGCCAGCAGCCAAGTCCAGGGGTTCAATCAGCCCCAGCATTTT.